Given below is one TCR beta chain in context. Antigen: not known. The CDR3 contains 15 residues. CDR1 is MNHNS and CDR2 is SASEGT in the germline V gene. Trimming took 5 bases from V and 7 from J; bases not matched to a gene: 13. The sample is drawn from a study of OX40 agonist ivuxolimab in advanced cancers. Study-wide points: The study observed clonal expansion of CD4+ and CD8+ blood T cells by week 6 at 0.1 to 3.0 mg/kg.

Sequencing used immunoSEQ multiplex PCR; TCRdb keeps in-frame clones, though not all of them. The sample has 9,500 to 15,000 clones, about 85% seen once. The rearrangement links TRBV6-1 to TRBJ1-1; 7 bases match TRBD1. This specimen consisted of CD4+ or CD8+ T cells sorted from blood, obtained in a trial of the OX40 agonist ivuxolimab. This TCR was recovered from an adult with an advanced solid tumor such as melanoma, head and neck, liver or kidney cancer. The DNA for the CDR3 is TGTGCCAGCAGTTTGACAGGGTGGGTTAGAGATGAAGCTTTCTTT. It is translated as CASSLTGWVRDEAFF.